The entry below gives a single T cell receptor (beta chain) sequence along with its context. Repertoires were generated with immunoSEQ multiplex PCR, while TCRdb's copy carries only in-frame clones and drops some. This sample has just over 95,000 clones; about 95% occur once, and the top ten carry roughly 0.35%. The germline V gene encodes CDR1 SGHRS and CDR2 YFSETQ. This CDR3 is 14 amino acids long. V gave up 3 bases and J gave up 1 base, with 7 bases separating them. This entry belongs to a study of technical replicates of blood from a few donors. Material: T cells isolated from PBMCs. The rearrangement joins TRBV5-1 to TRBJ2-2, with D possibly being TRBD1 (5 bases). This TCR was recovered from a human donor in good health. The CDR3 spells CASSSGQNTGELFF. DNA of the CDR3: TGCGCCAGCAGCTCCGGACAGAACACCGGGGAGCTGTTTTTT.